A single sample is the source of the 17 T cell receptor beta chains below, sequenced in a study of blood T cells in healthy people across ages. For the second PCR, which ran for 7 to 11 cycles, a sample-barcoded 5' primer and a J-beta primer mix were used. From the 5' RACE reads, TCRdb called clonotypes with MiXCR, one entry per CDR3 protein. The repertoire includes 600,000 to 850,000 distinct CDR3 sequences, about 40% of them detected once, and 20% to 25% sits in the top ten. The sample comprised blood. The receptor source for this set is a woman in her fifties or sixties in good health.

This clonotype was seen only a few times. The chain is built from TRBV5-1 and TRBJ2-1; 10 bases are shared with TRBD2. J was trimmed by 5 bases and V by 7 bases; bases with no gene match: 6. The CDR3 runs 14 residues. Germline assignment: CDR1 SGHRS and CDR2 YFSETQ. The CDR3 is CASQRLAGDNEQFF. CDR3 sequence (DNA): TGCGCCAGCCAACGGCTAGCGGGGGACAATGAGCAGTTCTTC.

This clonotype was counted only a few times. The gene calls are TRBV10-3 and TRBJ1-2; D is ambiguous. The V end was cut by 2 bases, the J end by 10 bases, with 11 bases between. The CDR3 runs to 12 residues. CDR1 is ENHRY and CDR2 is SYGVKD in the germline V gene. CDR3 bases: TGTGCCATCAGTGAGCCGGGTCTGGACTACACCTTC. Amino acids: CAISEPGLDYTF.

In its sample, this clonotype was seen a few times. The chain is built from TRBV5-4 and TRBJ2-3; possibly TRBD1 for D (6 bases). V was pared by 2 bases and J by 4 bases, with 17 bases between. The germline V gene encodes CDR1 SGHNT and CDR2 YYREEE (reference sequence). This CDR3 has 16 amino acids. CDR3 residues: CASSLPGTFKPDTQYF. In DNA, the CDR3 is TGTGCCAGCAGCTTACCCGGGACATTTAAGCCAGATACGCAGTATTTT.

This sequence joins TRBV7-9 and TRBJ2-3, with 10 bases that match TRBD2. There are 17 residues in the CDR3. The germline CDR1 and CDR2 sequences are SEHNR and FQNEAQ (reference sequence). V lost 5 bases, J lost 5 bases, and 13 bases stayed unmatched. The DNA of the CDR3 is TGTGCCAGCAGCCCTCCCATCCTAGCGGGAGAGGTAGATACGCAGTATTTT. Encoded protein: CASSPPILAGEVDTQYF. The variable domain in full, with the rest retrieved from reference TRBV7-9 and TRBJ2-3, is DTGVSQNPRHKITKRGQNVTFRCDPISEHNRLYWYRQTLGQGPEFLTYFQNEAQLEKSRLLSDRFSAERPKGSFSTLEIQRTEQGDSAMYLCASSPPILAGEVDTQYFGPGTRLTVL.

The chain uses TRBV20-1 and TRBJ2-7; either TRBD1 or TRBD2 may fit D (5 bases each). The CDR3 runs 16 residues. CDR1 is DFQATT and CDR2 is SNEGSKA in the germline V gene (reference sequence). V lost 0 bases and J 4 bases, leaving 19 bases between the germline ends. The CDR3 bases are TGCAGTGCTAGAGATCCCGGGGCTAACCTGGCATACGAGCAGTACTTC. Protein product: CSARDPGANLAYEQYF.

The CDR3 spells CASSSIPTVIYGYTF. In nucleotides, the CDR3 is TGTGCCAGCAGCTCCATTCCTACAGTTATCTATGGCTACACCTTC. This chain uses TRBV12-3 or TRBV12-4 with TRBJ1-2; D is ambiguous. The V end was cut by 6 bases, the J end by 4 bases, with 18 bases between. CDR3 length: 15 amino acids.

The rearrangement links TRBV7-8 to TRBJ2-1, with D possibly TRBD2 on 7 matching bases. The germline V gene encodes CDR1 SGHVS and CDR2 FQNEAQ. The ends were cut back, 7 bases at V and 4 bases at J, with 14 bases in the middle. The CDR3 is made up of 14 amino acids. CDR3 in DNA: TGTGCCAGCACCGGGGGGCTCGCTTACAATGAGCAGTTCTTC. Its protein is CASTGGLAYNEQFF.

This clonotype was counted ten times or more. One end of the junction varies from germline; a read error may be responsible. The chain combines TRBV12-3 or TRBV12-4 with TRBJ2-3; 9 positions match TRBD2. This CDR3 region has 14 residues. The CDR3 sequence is CASSLAGVTDTQYF. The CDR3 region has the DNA TGTGCCAGCAGCTTAGCGGGAGTCACAGATACGCAGTATTTT.

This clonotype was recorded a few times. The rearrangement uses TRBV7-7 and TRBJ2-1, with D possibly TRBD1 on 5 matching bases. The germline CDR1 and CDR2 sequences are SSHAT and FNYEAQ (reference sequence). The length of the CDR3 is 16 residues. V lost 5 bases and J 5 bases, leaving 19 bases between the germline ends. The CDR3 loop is CASSQGKGLIHNEQFF. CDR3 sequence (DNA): TGTGCCAGCAGCCAGGGCAAGGGTCTCATCCACAATGAGCAGTTCTTC.

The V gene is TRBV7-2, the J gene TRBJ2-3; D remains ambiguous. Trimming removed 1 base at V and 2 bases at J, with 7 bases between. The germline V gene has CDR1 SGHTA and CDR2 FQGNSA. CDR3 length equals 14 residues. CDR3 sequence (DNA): TGTGCCAGCAGCTTAGATGCGGTCACAGATACGCAGTATTTT. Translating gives CASSLDAVTDTQYF.

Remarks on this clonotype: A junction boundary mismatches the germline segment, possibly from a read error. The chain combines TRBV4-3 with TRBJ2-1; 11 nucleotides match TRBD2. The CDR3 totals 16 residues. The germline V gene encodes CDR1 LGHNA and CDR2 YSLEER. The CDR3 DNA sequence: TGCGCCAACAGCCAAGATGTGGGACTAGCGGACAATGAGCAGTTCTTC. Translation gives CANSQDVGLADNEQFF.

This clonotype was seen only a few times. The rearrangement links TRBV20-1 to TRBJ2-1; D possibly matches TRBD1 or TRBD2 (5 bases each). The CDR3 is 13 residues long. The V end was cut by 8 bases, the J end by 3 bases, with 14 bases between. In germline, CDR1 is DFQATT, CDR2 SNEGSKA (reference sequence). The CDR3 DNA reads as TGCAGTACCCTAGGGGACCTCTACAATGAGCAGTTCTTC. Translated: CSTLGDLYNEQFF.

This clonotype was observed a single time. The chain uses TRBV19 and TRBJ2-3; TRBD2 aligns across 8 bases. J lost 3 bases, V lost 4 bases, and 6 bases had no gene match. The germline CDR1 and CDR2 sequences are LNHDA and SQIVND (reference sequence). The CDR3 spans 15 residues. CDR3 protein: CASSTTGGLTDTQYF. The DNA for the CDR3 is TGTGCCAGTAGTACGACGGGGGGGCTTACAGATACGCAGTATTTT.

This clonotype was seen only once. CDR3: CASSSGVWEQYF. CDR3 sequence (DNA): TGTGCCAGCAGCTCAGGGGTCTGGGAGCAGTACTTC. The genes are TRBV7-2 and TRBJ2-5, with D possibly matching TRBD1 (6 bases). Trimming left V 4 bases short and J 11 bases short, with 14 bases between. Germline assignment: CDR1 SGHTA and CDR2 FQGNSA. CDR3 length: 12 residues.

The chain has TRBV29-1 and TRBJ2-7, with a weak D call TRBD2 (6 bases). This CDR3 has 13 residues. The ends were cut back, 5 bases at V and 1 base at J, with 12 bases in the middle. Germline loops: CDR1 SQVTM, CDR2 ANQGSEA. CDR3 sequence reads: CSVKGTLSYEQYF. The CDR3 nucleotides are TGCAGCGTTAAGGGGACTTTGTCCTACGAGCAGTACTTC.

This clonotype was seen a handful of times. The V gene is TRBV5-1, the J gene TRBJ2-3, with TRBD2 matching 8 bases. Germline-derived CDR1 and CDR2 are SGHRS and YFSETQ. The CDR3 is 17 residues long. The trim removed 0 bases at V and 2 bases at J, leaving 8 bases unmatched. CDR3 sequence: CASSLASGLAVTDTQYF. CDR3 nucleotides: TGCGCCAGCAGCTTGGCCAGTGGACTAGCCGTCACAGATACGCAGTATTTT.

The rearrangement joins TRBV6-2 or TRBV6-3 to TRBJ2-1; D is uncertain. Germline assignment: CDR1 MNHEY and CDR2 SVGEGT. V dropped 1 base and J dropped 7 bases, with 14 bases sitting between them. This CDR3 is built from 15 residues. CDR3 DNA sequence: TGTGCCAGCAGTTACTTGGCAGAGTGGAAAAATGAGCAGTTCTTC. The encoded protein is CASSYLAEWKNEQFF.